This TCR beta chain was captured in a study of T-cell memory formation after mild COVID-19. A remark on this clonotype: Its antigen is as yet unknown.

Study-wide results and caveats: A second wave expanding day 15 to 37 was CD4+-biased; contracting clones were balanced. Pre-infection memory harbored some responding clones, suggesting cross-reactive memory joined. Most CD4+ clones that shrank were in CM and EM, while CD8+ ones turned up in EMRA.

TCRdb passed the 5' RACE reads through MiXCR, listing each CDR3 protein once. The sample has 100,000 to 150,000 distinct CDR3 sequences; about 17% are singletons. CDR3 length: 14 residues. Trimming took 5 bases from V and 5 from J, leaving 15 bases between them. Sequencing input: PBMCs or a T cell subset sorted from them (not recorded which). This sequence originates from a man between 18 and 35 years old who had mild COVID-19 (a few samples of this study predate the infection). Cell type and time point are not known. The rearrangement uses TRBV12-3 or TRBV12-4 and TRBJ2-5; D is undetermined. The CDR3 reads CASSPRIVGETQYF. The CDR3 bases are TGTGCCAGCAGTCCCCGTATTGTGGGGGAGACCCAGTACTTC.